The 9 T cell receptor beta chains given below trace back to one sample, sequenced in a study of cytomegalovirus exposure and HLA in healthy donors. 60 Vbeta and 13 Jbeta primers were used in PCR. Assay: immunoSEQ multiplex PCR; the TCRdb copy retains only in-frame clones and omits some. The sample has 100,000 to 150,000 clones, more than 60% seen once; the top ten hold roughly 2%. Sequencing was done on a sample of PBMCs. The receptors derive from a middle-aged woman in good health and CMV-seropositive.

This clone was recorded once. The V call is TRBV7-9, the J call TRBJ1-2; 10 positions agree with TRBD1. This CDR3 region has 17 residues. From germline, CDR1 is SEHNR and CDR2 FQNEAQ (reference sequence). V trimming: 5 bases; J trimming: 5 bases; junction bases outside the gene matches: 14. The CDR3: CASSRPLGTGVKYGYTF. The CDR3 bases are TGTGCCAGCAGCCGCCCCCTCGGGACAGGGGTTAAATATGGCTACACCTTC.

The V call is TRBV11-3, the J call TRBJ2-1, with TRBD1 matching 7 bases. Germline loops: CDR1 SGHNT, CDR2 YENEEA. Trimming cost V 4 bases and J 8 bases; bases outside gene matches: 8. There are 14 residues in the CDR3. The CDR3 nucleotides read TGTGCCAGCAGCTCCCGGACAGGTATCGATGAGCAGTTCTTC. Translating it yields CASSSRTGIDEQFF.

The chain joins TRBV2 to TRBJ2-2; D call uncertain. This CDR3 region has 14 residues. The germline V gene encodes CDR1 SNHLY and CDR2 FYNNEI. V was cut by 6 bases and J by 8 bases, with 16 bases left in between. CDR3 loop: CASSPRGIGGELFF. CDR3 nucleotides: TGTGCCAGCAGCCCAAGAGGAATCGGAGGGGAGCTGTTTTTT.

The chain uses TRBV19 and TRBJ2-5, with 8 bases lining up with TRBD2. The CDR3 consists of 16 residues. V was pared by 5 bases and J by 0 bases, with 8 bases of the junction left unmatched. Germline V gene lookup returns CDR1 LNHDA and CDR2 SQIVND (reference sequence). The CDR3: CASSAHSGKYQETQYF. The CDR3, as DNA: TGTGCCAGTAGTGCCCATAGCGGGAAGTACCAAGAGACCCAGTACTTC.

V usage is TRBV11-3 and J usage is TRBJ2-1; 9 nucleotides agree with TRBD2. CDR3 length: 14 residues. CDR1 and CDR2 from the germline V gene are SGHNT and YENEEA. J lost 5 bases, V lost 5 bases, and 4 bases had no gene match. The CDR3 loop is CASSGTSIHNEQFF. The CDR3 bases are TGTGCCAGCAGCGGGACTAGCATTCACAATGAGCAGTTCTTC.

In nucleotides, the CDR3 is TGTGCCAGCAGCTTATTCGGGGGAGGGACTGAAGCTTTCTTT. The encoded protein is CASSLFGGGTEAFF. The chain recombines TRBV7-2 with TRBJ1-1, with D possibly TRBD1 on 5 matching bases. Germline V gene data show CDR1 as SGHTA and CDR2 as FQGNSA. The CDR3 consists of 14 residues. Deletions cut 2 bases from V and 5 bases from J, with 12 bases between.

This chain uses TRBV6-5 with TRBJ1-1, with a tentative D call TRBD1 (6 bases). From germline, CDR1 is MNHEY and CDR2 SVGAGI. This CDR3 comprises 14 residues. Trimming shortened V by 5 bases and J by 5 bases, and 15 bases separated the two germline ends. CDR3 amino acids: CASSPGGRMTEAFF. CDR3 bases: TGTGCCAGCAGTCCGGGGGGCCGGATGACTGAAGCTTTCTTT.

The chain is built from TRBV7-2 and TRBJ2-1; TRBD2 might be the D (6 bases). CDR3 size: 14 residues. CDR1 and CDR2 from the germline V gene are SGHTA and FQGNSA. V was clipped by 2 bases and J by 9 bases, with 14 bases between them. The CDR3 region is CASSLNSRRGEQFF. The CDR3 nucleotides read TGTGCCAGCAGCTTAAACAGTAGGAGGGGTGAGCAGTTCTTC.

This clone has just a few counts. The rearrangement uses TRBV4-2 and TRBJ2-5; 8 bases line up with TRBD1. V lost 2 bases and J lost 1; bases outside the gene matches: 6. CDR3 length equals 16 residues. The V gene's germline CDR1 is LGHNA and CDR2 YNFKEQ. CDR3 in amino acids: CASSQPPGTGQETQYF. The CDR3 region has the DNA TGTGCCAGCAGCCAACCGCCCGGGACAGGCCAAGAGACCCAGTACTTC.